The clone carrying this T cell receptor (beta chain) occurred a few times. Its matching antigen is unknown. The sample belongs to a study of cytomegalovirus exposure and HLA in healthy donors. There were likely unrecorded immune exposures, though donors were nominally healthy when sampled. The ends were cut back, 4 bases at V and 0 bases at J, with 3 bases in the middle. Germline V gives CDR1 SGHTA, CDR2 FQGTGA. CDR3 size: 12 residues. Use of 60 Vbeta and 13 Jbeta primers characterized the PCR. Measured with immunoSEQ multiplex PCR; TCRdb has only the in-frame clones, and not every one. The table has 160,000 or so clones, around 80% seen once. General study findings and limits: Presence/absence analyses rested on an assumption that sequencing depth was roughly uniform across donors. The study listed under 200 cytomegalovirus-associated TCR beta chains.

The rearrangement uses TRBV7-3 and TRBJ2-5; D not resolved. This receptor was obtained from a man under 40 in good health and CMV-seronegative. The sequencing sample was made of PBMCs. CDR3 sequence: CASSSYQETQYF. In nucleotides, the CDR3 is TGTGCCAGCAGCTCCTACCAAGAGACCCAGTACTTC.